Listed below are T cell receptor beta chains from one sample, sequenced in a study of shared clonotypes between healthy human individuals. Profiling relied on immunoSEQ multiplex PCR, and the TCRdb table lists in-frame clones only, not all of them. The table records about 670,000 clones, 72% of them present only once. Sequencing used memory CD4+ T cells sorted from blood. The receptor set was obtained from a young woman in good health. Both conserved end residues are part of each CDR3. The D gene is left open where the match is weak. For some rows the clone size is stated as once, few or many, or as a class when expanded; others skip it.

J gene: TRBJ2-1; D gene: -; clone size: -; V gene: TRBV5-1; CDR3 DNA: TGCGCCAGCAGCTTGGGGCAGTATAATGAGCAGTTCTTC; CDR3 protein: CASSLGQYNEQFF
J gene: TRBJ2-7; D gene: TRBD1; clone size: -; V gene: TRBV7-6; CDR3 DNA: TGTGCCAGCAGCTTACAGACAGGGTCAGGAACCTACGAGCAGTACTTC; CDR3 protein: CASSLQTGSGTYEQYF
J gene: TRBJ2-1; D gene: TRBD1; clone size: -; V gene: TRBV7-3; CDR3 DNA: TGTGCCAGCAGCTTATTCGGGACAGGGTATAATGAGCAGTTCTTC; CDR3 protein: CASSLFGTGYNEQFF
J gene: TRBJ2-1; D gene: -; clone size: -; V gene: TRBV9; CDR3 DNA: TGTGCCAGCAGCTCTCCCACAGGGAAGTGGACATACAATGAGCAGTTCTTC; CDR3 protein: CASSSPTGKWTYNEQFF
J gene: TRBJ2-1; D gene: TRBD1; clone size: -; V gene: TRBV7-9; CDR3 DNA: TGTGCCAGCAGAGTAACGACAGGGGGCTTAGGTGAGCAGTTCTTC; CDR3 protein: CASRVTTGGLGEQFF
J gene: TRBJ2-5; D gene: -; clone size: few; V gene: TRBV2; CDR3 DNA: TGTGCCAGCAGTGTGTACAGCCAAGAGACCCAGTACTTC; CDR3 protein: CASSVYSQETQYF
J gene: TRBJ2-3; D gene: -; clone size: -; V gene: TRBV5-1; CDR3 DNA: TGCGCCAGCAGCTTGTTCACGGCGGGCCAAGATACGCAGTATTTT; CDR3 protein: CASSLFTAGQDTQYF
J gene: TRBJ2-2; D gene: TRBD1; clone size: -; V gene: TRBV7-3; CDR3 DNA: TGTGCCAGCAGCTCGGACAGGCCGAACACCGGGGAGCTGTTTTTT; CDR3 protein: CASSSDRPNTGELFF
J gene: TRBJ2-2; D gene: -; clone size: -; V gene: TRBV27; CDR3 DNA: TGTGCCAGCAGTCCCGGCAGGGCCCACGGGGAGCTGTTTTTT; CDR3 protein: CASSPGRAHGELFF
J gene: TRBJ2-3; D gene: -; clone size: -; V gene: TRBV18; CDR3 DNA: TGTGCCAGCTCCCCGTACACAGATACGCAGTATTTT; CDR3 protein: CASSPYTDTQYF
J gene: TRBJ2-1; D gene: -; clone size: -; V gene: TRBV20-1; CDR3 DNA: TGCAGTGCTCAGGGTAATGAGCAGTTCTTC; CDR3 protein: CSAQGNEQFF
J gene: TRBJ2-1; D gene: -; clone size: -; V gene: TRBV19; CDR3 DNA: TGTGCCAGTAGTACCCACCGGGACTTCTCACTCTACAATGAGCAGTTCTTC; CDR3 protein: CASSTHRDFSLYNEQFF
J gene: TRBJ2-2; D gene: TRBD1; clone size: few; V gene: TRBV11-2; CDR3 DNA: TGTGCCAGCAGCTCGGACAGGGTAGCTGGGGAGCTGTTTTTT; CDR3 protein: CASSSDRVAGELFF
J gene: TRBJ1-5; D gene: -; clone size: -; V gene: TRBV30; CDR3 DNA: TGTGCCTTAAGTAGGGGGGCCTCCCAGCCCCAGCATTTT; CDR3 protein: CALSRGASQPQHF
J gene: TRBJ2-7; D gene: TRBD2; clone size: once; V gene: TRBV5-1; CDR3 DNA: TGCGCCAGCAGCTTGGATTTTTCTAGCGGGAGTGGCGAGCAGTACTTC; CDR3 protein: CASSLDFSSGSGEQYF
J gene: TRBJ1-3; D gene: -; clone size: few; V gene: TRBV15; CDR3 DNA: TGTGCCACCAGCAGCGGGGTCTCTGGAAACACCATATATTTT; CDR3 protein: CATSSGVSGNTIYF
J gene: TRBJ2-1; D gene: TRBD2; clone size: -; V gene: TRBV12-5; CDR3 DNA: TGTGCTAGTGGTTTGGTACTTAGCGGGAGCCTACTCAATGAGCAGTTCTTC; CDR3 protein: CASGLVLSGSLLNEQFF
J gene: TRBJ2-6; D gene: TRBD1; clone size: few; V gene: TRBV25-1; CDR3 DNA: TGTGCCAGCAGTCCCCCGACAGGGGAAAGTGGGGCCAACGTCCTGACTTTC; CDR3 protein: CASSPPTGESGANVLTF
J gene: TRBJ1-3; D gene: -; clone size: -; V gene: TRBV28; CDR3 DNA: TGTGCCAGCAGTTTATTGGGGATAACGGGAAACACCATATATTTT; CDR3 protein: CASSLLGITGNTIYF
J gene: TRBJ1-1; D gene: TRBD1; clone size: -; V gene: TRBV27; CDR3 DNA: TGTGCCAGCAGTACCCGACAGGGGACCTTGAACACTGAAGCTTTCTTT; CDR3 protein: CASSTRQGTLNTEAFF
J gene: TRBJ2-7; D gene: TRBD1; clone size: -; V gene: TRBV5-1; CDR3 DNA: TGCGCCAGCAGGAATTCCGGGACAGGGAATGCGAAGCAGTACTTC; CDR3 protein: CASRNSGTGNAKQYF
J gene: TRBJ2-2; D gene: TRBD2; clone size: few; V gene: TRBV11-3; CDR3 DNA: TGTGCCAGCAGCCCCGGCGGGCAGCGGGAGAGCACCGGGGAGCTGTTTTTT; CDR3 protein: CASSPGGQRESTGELFF
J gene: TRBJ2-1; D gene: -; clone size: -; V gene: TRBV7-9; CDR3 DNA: TGTGCCAGCAGCCCTAGGGGTGGGAGCGCCTACAATGAGCAGTTCTTC; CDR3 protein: CASSPRGGSAYNEQFF
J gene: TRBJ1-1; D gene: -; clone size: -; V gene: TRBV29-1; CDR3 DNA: TGCAGCGCGACCCCGGACCGGCCCACTGAAGCTTTCTTT; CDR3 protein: CSATPDRPTEAFF
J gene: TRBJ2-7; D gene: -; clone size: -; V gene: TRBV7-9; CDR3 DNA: TGTGCCAGCACCCCACATTCGGGGGCAGGCGACGAGCAGTACTTC; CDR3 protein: CASTPHSGAGDEQYF
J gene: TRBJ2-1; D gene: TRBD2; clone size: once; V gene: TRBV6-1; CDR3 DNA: TGTGCCAGCAGTGAAGGCCCAGCGGGAGTATCCTACAATGAGCAGTTCTTC; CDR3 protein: CASSEGPAGVSYNEQFF
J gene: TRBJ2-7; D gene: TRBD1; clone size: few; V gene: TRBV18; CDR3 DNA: TGTGCCAGCTCACCCTTATCCGGGACAGGGTCCTACGAGCAGTACTTC; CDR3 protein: CASSPLSGTGSYEQYF
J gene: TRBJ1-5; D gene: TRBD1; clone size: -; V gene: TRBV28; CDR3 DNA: TGTGCCAGCAGACCGGACAGGGGAGGCAATCAGCCCCAGCATTTT; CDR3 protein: CASRPDRGGNQPQHF
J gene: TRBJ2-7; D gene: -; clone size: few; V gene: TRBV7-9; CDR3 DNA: TGTGCCAGCAGCTTAGGGGAAACTTCCTACGAGCAGTACTTC; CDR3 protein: CASSLGETSYEQYF
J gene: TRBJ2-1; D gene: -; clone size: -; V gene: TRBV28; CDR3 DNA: TGTGCCAGCAGCCCTCGACTAGTCTATGAGCAGTTCTTC; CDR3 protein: CASSPRLVYEQFF
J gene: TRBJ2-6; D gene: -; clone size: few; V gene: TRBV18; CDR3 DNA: TGTGCCAGCTCAGGCGGACTTCTTGGGGCCAACGTCCTGACTTTC; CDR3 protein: CASSGGLLGANVLTF
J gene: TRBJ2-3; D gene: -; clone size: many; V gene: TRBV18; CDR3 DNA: TGTGCCAGCTCACCACAGAACACAGATACGCAGTATTTT; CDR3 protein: CASSPQNTDTQYF
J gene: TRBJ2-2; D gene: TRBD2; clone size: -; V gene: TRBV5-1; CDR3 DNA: TGCGCCAGCAGCTTGGATAGCGGGAGTGGTACCGGGGAGCTGTTTTTT; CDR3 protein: CASSLDSGSGTGELFF
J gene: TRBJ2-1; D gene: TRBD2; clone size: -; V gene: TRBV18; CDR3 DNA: TGTGCCAGCTCAAGACTAGCGGCTGACAATGAGCAGTTCTTC; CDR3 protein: CASSRLAADNEQFF
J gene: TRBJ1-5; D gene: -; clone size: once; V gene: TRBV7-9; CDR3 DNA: TGTGCCAGCAGCCCTGGACAGAATCAGCCCCAGCATTTT; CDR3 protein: CASSPGQNQPQHF
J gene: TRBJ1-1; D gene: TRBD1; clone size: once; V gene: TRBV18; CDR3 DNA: TGTGCCAGCTCATCCGACAGGGGCTTGAGAAACACTGAAGCTTTCTTT; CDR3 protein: CASSSDRGLRNTEAFF
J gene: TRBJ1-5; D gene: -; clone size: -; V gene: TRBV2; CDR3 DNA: TGTGCCAGCAGTTTGTGGGAACCTCAGCCCCAGCATTTT; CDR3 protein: CASSLWEPQPQHF